Included here is one TCR beta chain sequence, with context. What it recognizes is unknown. This record comes from a study of cytomegalovirus exposure and HLA in healthy donors. Study-wide points: Donors belonging to an Asian-associated ancestry cluster reportedly showed fewer N-insertions in productive TCRs than the roughly 670-donor mean, according to what a later analysis found. It was in a later analysis that TCR association rates were seen to vary by HLA locus, highest for DRB1 and lowest for HLA-C. The study flagged 150 to 200 TCR beta chains as cytomegalovirus-associated.

Sampled while nominally healthy, donors likely had unrecorded immune exposures. 60 Vbeta and 13 Jbeta primers were used in PCR. Profiled with immunoSEQ multiplex PCR; TCRdb holds only in-frame clones, not every one. The table lists fewer than 150,000 clones. The sequence derives from a man aged 18-30 years in good health and CMV-seronegative. Sample: PBMCs.

The CDR3 reads CASGLASYEQYF. The CDR3 nucleotides are TGTGCCAGTGGACTAGCCTCTTACGAGCAGTACTTC. This sequence joins TRBV6-6 and TRBJ2-7; TRBD2 matches at 8 bases. Germline CDR1 reads MNHNY; CDR2 reads SVGAGI (reference sequence). This CDR3 is 12 amino acids long. The trim removed 9 bases at V and 4 bases at J, leaving 5 bases unmatched.